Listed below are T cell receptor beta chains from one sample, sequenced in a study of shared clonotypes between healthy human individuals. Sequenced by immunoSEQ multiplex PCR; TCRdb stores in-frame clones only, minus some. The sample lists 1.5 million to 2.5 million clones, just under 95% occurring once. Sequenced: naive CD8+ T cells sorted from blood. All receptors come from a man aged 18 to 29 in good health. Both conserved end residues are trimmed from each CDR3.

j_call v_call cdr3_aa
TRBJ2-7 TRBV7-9 ASSPWTSGRPYEQY
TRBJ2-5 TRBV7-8 ASRTGGETQY
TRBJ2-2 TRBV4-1 ASSQGQNTGELF
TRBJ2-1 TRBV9 ASSAWDLNEQF
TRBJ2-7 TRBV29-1 SVVSTGPYEQY
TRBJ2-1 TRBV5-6 ASSLDRYEQF
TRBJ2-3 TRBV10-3 ASSGGESDTQY
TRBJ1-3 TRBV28 ASSLLSLDFSSGNTIY
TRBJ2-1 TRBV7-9 ASSLTSGRVEQF
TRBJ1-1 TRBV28 ASTESVDTEAF
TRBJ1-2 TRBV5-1 ASRMEQGTIYGYT
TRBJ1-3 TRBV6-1 ASSELGSGNTIY
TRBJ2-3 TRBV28 ASSLRRQITDTQY
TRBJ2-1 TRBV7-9 ASSLAGLEQF
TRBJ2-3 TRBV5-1 ASSGEGITQY
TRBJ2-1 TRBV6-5 ASTREIGHNEQF
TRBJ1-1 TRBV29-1 SVEVMEGGTEAF